Listed here are 18 T cell receptor beta chains from one sample, sequenced in a study of blood T cell repertoires in COVID-19 (dated by TCRdb to 2019 to 2021). Libraries were built with the immunoSEQ multiplex PCR assay. Not all clones reach the TCRdb copy of this immuneACCESS table, which keeps in-frame sequences only. Checked studies attribute under half of the gap to unresolved V genes and leave the rest unexplained. The sample yields approximately 220,000 clones; roughly 85% were counted once. The top ten clonotypes cover around 2.3% of the sample. The sequenced sample consisted of peripheral blood. The receptors were sampled from a woman aged 40 to 55 with active or convalescent COVID-19.

The chain employs TRBV5-5 and TRBJ2-7; 9 bases line up with TRBD2. This CDR3 spans 14 amino acids. Germline lookup yields CDR1 SGHKS and CDR2 YYEKEE (reference sequence). The junction had 6 bases not matched to a gene; V was cut back by 5 bases and J by 3 bases. CDR3 sequence (DNA): TGTGCCAGCAGATCGACTAGCGGATTCTACGAGCAGTACTTC. Translation gives CASRSTSGFYEQYF.

This clone turned up a few times. The chain is built from TRBV7-2 and TRBJ2-7, with 12 bases matching TRBD2. The CDR3 length is 16 residues. Per the germline V gene, CDR1 is SGHTA and CDR2 is FQGNSA. Germline trimming cut 4 bases from V and 1 base from J; bases unmatched to any gene: 5. This CDR3 is CASSSRTSGASYEQYF. The CDR3 nucleotides read TGTGCCAGCAGCTCCCGGACTAGCGGGGCTTCCTACGAGCAGTACTTC.

The chain combines TRBV19 with TRBJ2-7; D is perhaps TRBD2 (5 bases). Trimming pared 3 bases from V and 4 bases from J, leaving 10 bases between. Germline-derived CDR1 and CDR2 are LNHDA and SQIVND (reference sequence). The CDR3 runs to 13 residues. The CDR3 DNA reads as TGTGCCAGTAGTATGGCCCGAGGGTACGAGCAGTACTTC. Translating it yields CASSMARGYEQYF. Supplemented by reference TRBV19 and TRBJ2-7, the full variable domain reads DGGITQSPKYLFRKEGQNVTLSCEQNLNHDAMYWYRQDPGQGLRLIYYSQIVNDFQKGDIAEGYSVSREKKESFPLTVTSAQKNPTAFYLCASSMARGYEQYFGPGTRLTVT.

The genes are TRBV19 and TRBJ1-4; D perhaps matches TRBD1 (6 bases). The V gene lost 10 bases and the J gene lost 0 bases, with 21 bases spanning the gap. The CDR3 sequence is 17 residues long. Per germline, CDR1 LNHDA and CDR2 SQIVND (reference sequence). CDR3 region: CATADRPISTTNEKLFF. The CDR3 nucleotides read TGTGCCACCGCCGACAGGCCTATCTCCACAACTAATGAAAAACTGTTTTTT.

The rearrangement joins TRBV4-2 to TRBJ1-1; D possibly corresponds to TRBD1 (5 bases). Germline CDR1 is LGHNA and CDR2 is YNFKEQ. Trimming shortened V by 2 bases and J by 1 base, and 8 bases separated the two germline ends. This CDR3 has 14 amino acids. CDR3 amino acids: CASSQSDRNTEAFF. In nucleotides, the CDR3 is TGTGCCAGCAGCCAATCTGACAGGAACACTGAAGCTTTCTTT.

This clone was counted between two and nine times. V and J are TRBV7-2 and TRBJ1-6; D is ambiguous. Trimming removed 3 bases at V and 7 bases at J, with 4 bases between. The V gene's germline CDR1 is SGHTA and CDR2 FQGNSA. The CDR3 is 12 residues long. DNA for the CDR3: TGTGCCAGCAGCTTCAGAAATTCACCCCTCCACTTT. It encodes CASSFRNSPLHF.

The rearrangement links TRBV5-6 to TRBJ1-6, with a possible D match to TRBD1 (6 bases). This CDR3 is 13 amino acids long. V was clipped by 0 bases and J by 14 bases, with 12 bases between them. Germline V gene lookup returns CDR1 SGHDT and CDR2 YYEEEE. The CDR3 nucleotides read TGTGCCAGCAGCTTGGGAGTGGGACAAACCCTCCACTTT. Its protein is CASSLGVGQTLHF.

J is TRBJ1-1 and V is TRBV7-3; no clear D. V lost 0 bases to trimming and J lost 5 bases, with 7 bases between them. CDR3 size: 13 residues. CDR1 and CDR2 (germline): SGHTA, FQGTGA. The CDR3 region has the DNA TGTGCCAGCAGCTTAACGCAGTCTACTGAAGCTTTCTTT. It is translated as CASSLTQSTEAFF.

The rearrangement uses TRBV4-3 and TRBJ2-5; TRBD1 matches at 9 bases. The V gene's germline CDR1 is LGHNA and CDR2 YSLEER. This CDR3 has 16 amino acids. V lost 1 base to trimming and J lost 5 bases; unmatched junction nucleotides: 8. CDR3 loop: CASSQVFGQGWETQYF. In DNA, the CDR3 is TGCGCCAGCAGCCAAGTGTTCGGACAGGGGTGGGAGACCCAGTACTTC.

J is TRBJ1-6 and V is TRBV6-5; 8 positions match TRBD1. CDR1 and CDR2 from the germline V gene are MNHEY and SVGAGI. The ends lost 6 bases at V and 7 bases at J; junction bases unmatched: 5. This CDR3 contains 14 residues. Written as DNA, the CDR3 is TGTGCCAGCAGACGGACAGGGAAGAATTCACCCCTCCACTTT. This translates into CASRRTGKNSPLHF.

V gene TRBV7-9 combines with J gene TRBJ1-1; D call uncertain. CDR3 length: 15 amino acids. CDR1 SEHNR and CDR2 FQNEAQ come from the germline V gene (reference sequence). V dropped 1 base and J dropped 0 bases, with 9 bases sitting between them. The CDR3 loop reads CASSLVYSMNTEAFF. The CDR3 nucleotides read TGTGCCAGCAGCTTAGTGTACAGCATGAACACTGAAGCTTTCTTT.

The rearrangement uses TRBV20-1 and TRBJ2-3; TRBD2 is a possible D gene (6 bases). Germline lookup yields CDR1 DFQATT and CDR2 SNEGSKA (reference sequence). Trimming took off 3 bases at V and 0 bases at J, with 13 bases between the two ends. The CDR3 covers 15 residues. CDR3 nucleotide sequence: TGCAGTGCTAGTGGGCCTAGCGTTAGCACAGATACGCAGTATTTT. Its protein product is CSASGPSVSTDTQYF.

J is TRBJ1-1 and V is TRBV4-3; TRBD1 aligns across 7 bases. The length of the CDR3 is 17 residues. The V segment lost 4 bases and the J segment 3 bases; nucleotides outside the gene matches: 14. Per germline, CDR1 LGHNA and CDR2 YSLEER. The CDR3 sequence: CASSREQGRLGDTEAFF. The CDR3 nucleotides read TGCGCCAGCAGCCGCGAACAGGGGCGGTTAGGGGACACTGAAGCTTTCTTT.

The chain links TRBV28 to TRBJ2-7, with 9 bases lining up with TRBD1. Germline values: CDR1 MDHEN, CDR2 SYDVKM. J gave up 6 bases and V 6 bases, and 15 bases lay outside the gene matches. The CDR3 has 16 residues. CDR3 bases: TGTGCCAGCAGGGCAAGTAGGGGACAGGGAAGGGGCGAGCAGTACTTC. Its protein product is CASRASRGQGRGEQYF. The full variable domain, with the rest looked up from reference TRBV28 and TRBJ2-7, is DVKVTQSSRYLVKRTGEKVFLECVQDMDHENMFWYRQDPGLGLRLIYFSYDVKMKEKGDIPEGYSVSREKKERFSLILESASTNQTSMYLCASRASRGQGRGEQYFGPGTRLTVT.

The genes are TRBV10-3 and TRBJ2-5; 14 bases map to TRBD2. Germline V gives CDR1 ENHRY, CDR2 SYGVKD. Trimming took 4 bases from V and 7 from J; bases not matched to a gene: 5. CDR3 size: 15 residues. The CDR3 protein is CAISAGTSGGWTQYF. DNA for the CDR3: TGTGCCATCAGTGCCGGGACTAGCGGGGGCTGGACCCAGTACTTC.

The V gene is TRBV10-2, the J gene TRBJ2-7; TRBD2 might be the D (6 bases). The germline V gene encodes CDR1 WSHSY and CDR2 SAAADI. Trimming took 0 bases from V and 5 from J, leaving 14 bases between them. This CDR3 has 15 amino acids. CDR3 in amino acids: CASSESRDPGDEQYF. DNA of the CDR3: TGCGCCAGCAGTGAGTCGCGGGACCCAGGCGACGAGCAGTACTTC.

This rearrangement joins TRBV19 to TRBJ1-1, with D possibly being TRBD1 (5 bases). The V gene's germline CDR1 is LNHDA and CDR2 SQIVND (reference sequence). Trimming stripped 7 bases from V and 4 bases from J, with 13 bases between. The CDR3 loop spans 13 amino acids. The CDR3 nucleotides read TGTGCCAGTACCACAGGAGTAAGCACTGAAGCTTTCTTT. Its protein is CASTTGVSTEAFF.

The rearrangement links TRBV12-3 or TRBV12-4 to TRBJ1-1; the match to TRBD1 covers 10 bases. This CDR3 has 12 amino acids. V shed 5 bases and J 11 bases; nucleotides not matched to a gene: 5. CDR3 protein: CASSLRQGAAFF. In DNA form, the CDR3 reads TGTGCCAGCAGTCTTAGACAGGGGGCCGCTTTCTTT.